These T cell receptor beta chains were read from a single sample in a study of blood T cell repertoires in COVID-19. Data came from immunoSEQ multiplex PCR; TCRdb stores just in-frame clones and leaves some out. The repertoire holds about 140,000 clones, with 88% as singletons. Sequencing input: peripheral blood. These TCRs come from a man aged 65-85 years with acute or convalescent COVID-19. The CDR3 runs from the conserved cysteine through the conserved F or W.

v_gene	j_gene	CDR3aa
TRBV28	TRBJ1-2	CASRLAGTGYGYTF
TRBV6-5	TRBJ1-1	CASSLYRGTDTEAFF
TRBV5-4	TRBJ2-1	CASSLADNEQFF
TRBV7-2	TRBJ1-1	CASSLVAGRSNTEAFF
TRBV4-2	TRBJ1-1	CASSPGQGARTEAFF
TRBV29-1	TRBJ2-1	CSVSGTGYNEQFF
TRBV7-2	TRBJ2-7	CASSLSWTGVGEQYF
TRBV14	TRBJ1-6	CASSLAGPANSPLHF
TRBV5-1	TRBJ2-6	CASSPGQGISGANVLTF
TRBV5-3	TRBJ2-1	CARSPRQIKQFF
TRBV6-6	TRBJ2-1	CASSTGQNLNEQFF
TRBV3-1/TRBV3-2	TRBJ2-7	CASSRPGSGSYEQYF
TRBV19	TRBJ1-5	CASSIQAGQPQHF
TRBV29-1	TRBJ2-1	CSVDPGAGSYNEQFF
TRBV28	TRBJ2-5	CASSRGGIETQYF
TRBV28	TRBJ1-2	CASSAASLGTGGDNYGYTF
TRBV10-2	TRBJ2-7	CASSDGRGRYEQYF
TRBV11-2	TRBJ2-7	CASSIYSGSKYEQYF
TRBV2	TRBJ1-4	CASRRNPNEKLFF
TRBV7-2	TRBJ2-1	CASSSPAGATYNEQFF
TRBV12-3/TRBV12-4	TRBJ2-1	CASSFGGGGEQFF
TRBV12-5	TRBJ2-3	CASGLGQRSTDTQYF
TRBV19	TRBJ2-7	CASSIGASGNDEQYF
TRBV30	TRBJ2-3	CAWSPSGSRTDTQYF
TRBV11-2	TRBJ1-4	CASSSYNEKLFF
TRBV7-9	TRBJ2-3	CASSLGGGPDTQYF
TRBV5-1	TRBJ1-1	CASSLDRYGGPFF
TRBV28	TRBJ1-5	CASSLGSRDAGNQPQHF
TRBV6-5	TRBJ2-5	CASSRVPKETQYF
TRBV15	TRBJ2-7	CATSRERFGTYEQYF
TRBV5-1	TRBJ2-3	CASSLARGSTDTQYF
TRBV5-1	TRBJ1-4	CASSLSGGREKLFF
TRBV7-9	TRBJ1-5	CASSQGSGTGGAQPQHF
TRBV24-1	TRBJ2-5	CATSDGTSGILETQYF
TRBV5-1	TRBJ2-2	CASSLGVVPRGTGELFF
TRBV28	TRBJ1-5	CASSSGTGGQPQHF
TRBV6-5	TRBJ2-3	CASSYSGASTDTQYF
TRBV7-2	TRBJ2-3	CASSLRLAGGDTQYF
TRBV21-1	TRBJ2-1	CASSKRTSGRSSYNEQFF
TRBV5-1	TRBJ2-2	CASSSGTVGTGELFF